This T cell receptor beta chain was captured by sequencing in a study of cytomegalovirus exposure and HLA in healthy donors listed by TCRdb under 2017. Study-wide context: According to an earlier analysis of 587 of the donors, 150 million to 200 million T cells yielded 90 million to 140 million unique TCR beta sequences and about 280 Gb of sequence data. Every repertoire in the discovery cohort had been generated on one and the same sequencing platform. An early release that covered more than 550 HLA-typed donors contained approximately 320 gigabases of sequencing data and 80 million or so unique TCR sequences. Along with the approximately 620-subject first cohort, a separate validation cohort of about 110 different subjects was used. In the later analysis, no new phenotypic data were used to find candidate immune exposures; instead, reliance was placed on TCR beta sequences and their occurrence across donors. To predict cytomegalovirus infection status, the study brought together high-throughput TCR immunosequencing, statistical association of individual TCRs with disease status, and machine learning. Several DR-DQ haplotypes were treated as single units for association and clustering because of strong linkage in the cohort. In an earlier analysis of 587 of the donors, high-throughput TCR beta sequencing was used to judge whether each TCR beta V gene segment behaved as functional or pseudogenic. A later genetic analysis used genome-wide SNP genotypes for about three fifths of the 666 donors, treating that subset as a discovery cohort. To study patterns of TCR occurrence, a later analysis re-analyzed previously published TCR beta repertoires from 600 to 750 donors and added high-resolution HLA genotyping. HLA typing included class I and class II loci at four-digit resolution. Among a few hundred genotyped donors of the cohort, an average of approximately 250,000 unique TCR beta nucleotide sequences were sequenced per donor, around a sixth of them non-productive. The number of typed donors differed by locus: about 620-630 for A, B, C, DRB1 and DQB1; approximately 520 for DQA1; 606 for DPA1; and 450 to 480 for DPB1. Among the roughly 400 genotyped donors, under 90% belonged to the genetic ancestry cluster associated with self-reported Caucasian donors. Donor age, sex, ethnicity and CMV serostatus were compiled alongside the repertoire data. The T cell repertoires of under 750 subjects were profiled by immunosequencing and related to cytomegalovirus serostatus. The aim of the study was to test whether cataloging public T cell receptors could identify signatures of past pathogen exposure. Broader findings and caveats from the paper: Correlated functional status among segregating V segments might be attributable to linkage disequilibrium, but an unknown experimental factor could not be ruled out. Some 16 rarely observed V segments, including chromosome 9 orphons, were excluded from the earlier analysis of about 500 of the donors because counts were too low. In a later analysis, the rate of TCR association differed among HLA loci, with DRB1 alleles having the most associated TCRs and HLA-C alleles having the fewest. Most TCR sequences were seen in very few donors, while some public TCRs were found in many individuals. In a later analysis, HLA-associated TCR beta chains showed more clonal expansion and lower generation probabilities than non-associated chains that were equally common. Compared with the roughly 700-donor mean, donors in an Asian-associated ancestry cluster had fewer N-insertions in productive TCRs, according to a later genetic analysis. Because some donors lacked HLA typing at each locus, the association tests relied only on the typed subset. When HLA alleles, especially DR and DQ, strongly co-occurred, TCR associations were difficult to assign to individual alleles. The only immune exposure information available for the cohort was CMV serostatus. A cluster of highly shared sequence variants was judged likely to represent a technical artifact of the sequencing pipeline. Some IMGT-functional V segments, including TRBV6-2 and TRBV6-3, could not be distinguished by the 87-base-pair reads and were therefore excluded. In a later analysis, several top co-occurrence clusters were reported to appear linked to parvovirus B19, influenza, CMV and Epstein-Barr virus. The classifier was reported to diagnose cytomegalovirus status with high specificity and sensitivity in both the original and validation cohorts. Three of the identified cytomegalovirus-associated TCR beta chains were confirmed in vitro to be specific for cytomegalovirus antigens. In a later analysis, some 17,000 TCR beta sequences were associated with specific HLA alleles at a false discovery rate of 0.05. Broadly in line with IMGT annotations, most TCR beta V segments showed up in productive rearrangements about 87% or about 30% of the time in an earlier analysis of several hundred of the donors. The cohort was sequenced for TCR beta chains only, and without alpha or paired-chain data the features that could be detected were limited. Most CMV-associated TCR beta chains appeared to be HLA-restricted in a later analysis, and the HLA associations seemed to be driven largely by CMV exposure. The study listed 164 TCR beta chains as associated with cytomegalovirus. A further reported finding was that TCR beta sequences accurately predicted the HLA-A and HLA-B alleles for most subjects in the first cohort. The authors suggested that the approach could potentially be extended to other disease states and immunological phenotypes. A later genetic analysis associated a missense DCLRE1C variant with V-gene and J-gene trimming of TCR beta chains, and an independent cohort replicated the association. Sequencing depth was assumed to be roughly uniform across donors in the presence/absence analyses, though that assumption may not hold.

Worth noting for this clone: What antigen it recognizes has not been identified. The sample holds no much larger clone one base away, and base qualities are not on file.

The cohort consisted of 600 or so healthy bone marrow donors. At the time of sampling, all cohort members were nominally healthy, though unrecorded immune exposures were likely present. The donor tested CMV seronegative, placing the donor among the 350 or so seronegative members of the cohort. A peripheral blood sample was provided by each donor, and peripheral blood mononuclear cells were used for TCR beta sequencing. Genomic DNA was extracted from the blood cell samples with the Qiagen DNeasy Blood Extraction Kit. V loses 0 bases of germline sequence and J loses 3 bases, and the interval between the two ends is 14 bases. Measured from the cysteine to the phenylalanine, the CDR3 is 16 residues long. This entry keeps only the CDR3 DNA: 48 bases, framed from base 1. The germline V gene (reference sequence) gives CDR1 as LNHNV and CDR2 as YYDKDF. Library preparation employed the immunoSEQ multiplex PCR assay. For the multiplex PCR, a mixture combining 60 forward primers for TCR Vbeta segments and 13 reverse primers for TCR Jbeta segments was used. A multiplex PCR assay on genomic DNA amplified the CDR3 region of rearranged TCR beta genes. Amplified TCR beta libraries were sequenced as 87-base-pair reads on the Illumina HiSeq System. The authors' pipeline ran thus. A later analysis counted approximately 76 million unique TCR beta chains across the approximately 700 repertoires, and 9.5 million to 11 million of these chains were shared by at least two donors. Raw reads were error-corrected and collapsed into unique sequences by a nearest-neighbor algorithm in which closely related sequences were merged to remove PCR and sequencing errors. Alignment of CDR3 sequences to IMGT reference sequences was used to assign V, D and J gene segments. Each retained sequence needed at least a six-nucleotide match to both a V gene segment and a J gene segment. Rearrangements were classified as productive when the CDR3 lacked stop codons and remained in frame with V and J, and all other rearrangements were classified as non-productive. Following IMGT convention, CDR3 was defined as the stretch from the second conserved V-encoded cysteine up to the conserved J-encoded phenylalanine. The earlier analysis of about 500 of the donors excluded sequences that lacked an unambiguous match to a single V gene segment. An earlier analysis of roughly 590 of the donors called V segments functional above 56.7% productive rearrangements and segregating when the between-donor standard deviation exceeded 5%. A statistical classification framework was developed to diagnose cytomegalovirus status using the catalog of TCR beta chain sequences. In a later analysis, TCR nucleotide sequences were compared against IMGT/GENE-DB human TR gene sequences so that V and J genes could be assigned. A later analysis assigned CDR3 sequences and most-parsimonious VDJ recombination scenarios with the TCRdist pipeline. A later analysis defined each TCR beta chain by its CDR3 amino acid sequence plus V-gene family, and excluded reads lacking a unique V-gene family. To address suspected cross-contamination and a sequencing artifact, a later analysis removed a few hundred highly shared, low-generation-probability nucleotide sequences. In a later analysis, a clonal expansion index for each public chain was calculated from normalized within-repertoire ranks of inferred template counts. A later analysis computed generation probabilities with a VDJ recombination model fitted to out-of-frame rearrangements, and checked the results against IGoR. In a later analysis, TCR-TCR, TCR-HLA and TCR-CMV co-occurrence was scored with hypergeometric tests, and a repertoire-size bias correction was applied to TCR pairs. False discovery rates were estimated in a later analysis by permuting HLA or CMV assignments 20 times. In a later analysis, co-occurring TCRs were grouped using DBSCAN, and TCRdist sequence similarity was added for clustering within HLA-allele-positive subsets. Repertoires with fewer than 30,000 or more than 120,000 public chains, plus five repertoires with anomalous nucleotide sharing, were excluded from co-occurrence clustering. TCRdb took over this immuneACCESS table, retaining in-frame rearrangements with V and J assigned. Such tables are incomplete; in checked studies, under half of the missing clones stem from an unresolved V gene, and the remainder is unexplained. D and trimming were read from the DNA, whereas the V and J calls and clone size are those reported in that table. The sample table shows under 120,000 clones, and approximately 79% are seen once. Clones ranked in the top ten supply approximately 3% of the sample.

The material sequenced was PBMCs. The TCR sequence derives from a woman aged 40 to 49 in good health and CMV-seronegative. The rearranged chain carries TRBV15 and TRBJ2-5, with no confidently assigned D gene. The CDR3 sequence is CATSRDPITREETQYF. Here is the DNA: TGTGCCACCAGCAGAGATCCCATCACCCGGGAAGAGACCCAGTACTTC. Extended through the reference TRBV15 and TRBJ2-5 proteins, this CDR3 yields the full variable domain: DAMVIQNPRYQVTQFGKPVTLSCSQTLNHNVMYWYQQKSSQAPKLLFHYYDKDFNNEADTPDNFQSRRPNTSFCFLDIRSPGLGDTAMYLCATSRDPITREETQYFGPGTRLLVL.